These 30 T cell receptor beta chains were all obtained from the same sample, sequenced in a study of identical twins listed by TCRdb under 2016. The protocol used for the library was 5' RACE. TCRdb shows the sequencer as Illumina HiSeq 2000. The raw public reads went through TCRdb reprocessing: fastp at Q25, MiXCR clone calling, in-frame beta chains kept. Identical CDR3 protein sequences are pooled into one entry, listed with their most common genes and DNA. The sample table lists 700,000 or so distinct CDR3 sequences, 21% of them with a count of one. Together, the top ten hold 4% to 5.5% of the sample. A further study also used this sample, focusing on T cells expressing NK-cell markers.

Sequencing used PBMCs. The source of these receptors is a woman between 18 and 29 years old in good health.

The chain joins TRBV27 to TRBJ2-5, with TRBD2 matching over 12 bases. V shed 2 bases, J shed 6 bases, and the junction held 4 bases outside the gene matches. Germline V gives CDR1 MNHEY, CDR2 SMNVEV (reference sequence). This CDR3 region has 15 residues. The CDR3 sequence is CASSLGTSGRQTQYF. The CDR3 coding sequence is TGTGCCAGCAGTTTAGGGACTAGCGGGCGTCAGACCCAGTACTTC.

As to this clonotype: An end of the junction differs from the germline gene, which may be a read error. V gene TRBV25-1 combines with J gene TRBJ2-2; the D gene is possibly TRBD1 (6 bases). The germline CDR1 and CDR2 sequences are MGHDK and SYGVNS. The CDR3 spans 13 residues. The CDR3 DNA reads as TGTGCCAGCAGTGGAGGGTTCAAGGGGGAGCCGTTTTTT. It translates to CASSGGFKGEPFF.

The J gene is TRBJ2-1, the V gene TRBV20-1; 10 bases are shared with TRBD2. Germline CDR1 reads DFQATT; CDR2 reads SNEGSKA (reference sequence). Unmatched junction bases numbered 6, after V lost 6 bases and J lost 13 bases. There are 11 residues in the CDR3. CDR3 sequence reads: CSARTSGDQFF. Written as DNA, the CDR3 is TGCAGTGCGAGGACTAGCGGAGATCAGTTCTTC.

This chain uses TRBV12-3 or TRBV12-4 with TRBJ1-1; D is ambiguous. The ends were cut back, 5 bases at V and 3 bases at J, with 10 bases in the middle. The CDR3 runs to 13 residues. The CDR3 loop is CASSPIRDTEAFF. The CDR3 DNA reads TGTGCCAGCAGTCCCATACGGGACACTGAAGCTTTCTTT.

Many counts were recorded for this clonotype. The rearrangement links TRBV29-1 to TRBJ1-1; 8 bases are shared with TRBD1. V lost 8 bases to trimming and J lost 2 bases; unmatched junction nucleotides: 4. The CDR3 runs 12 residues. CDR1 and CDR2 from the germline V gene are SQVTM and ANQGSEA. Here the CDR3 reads CSLGQGNTEAFF. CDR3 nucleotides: TGCAGCCTAGGACAGGGAAACACTGAAGCTTTCTTT. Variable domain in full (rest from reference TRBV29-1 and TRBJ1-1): SAVISQKPSRDICQRGTSLTIQCQVDSQVTMMFWYRQQPGQSLTLIATANQGSEATYESGFVIDKFPISRPNLTFSTLTVSNMSPEDSSIYLCSLGQGNTEAFFGQGTRLTVV.

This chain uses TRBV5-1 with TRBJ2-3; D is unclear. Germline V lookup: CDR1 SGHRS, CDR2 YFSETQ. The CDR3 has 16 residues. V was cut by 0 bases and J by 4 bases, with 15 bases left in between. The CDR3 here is CASSLVLGNFADTQYF. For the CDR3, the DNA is TGCGCCAGCAGCTTGGTTCTAGGGAATTTCGCAGATACGCAGTATTTT.

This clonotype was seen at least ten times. In nucleotides, the CDR3 is TGTGCCAGCAGCTTACAGGGTACTAATTCACCCCTCCACTTT. It translates to CASSLQGTNSPLHF. The chain couples TRBV12-3 or TRBV12-4 to TRBJ1-6, with a tentative D call TRBD1 (6 bases). The CDR3 runs 14 residues. V gave up 6 bases and J gave up 6 bases, with 12 bases separating them.

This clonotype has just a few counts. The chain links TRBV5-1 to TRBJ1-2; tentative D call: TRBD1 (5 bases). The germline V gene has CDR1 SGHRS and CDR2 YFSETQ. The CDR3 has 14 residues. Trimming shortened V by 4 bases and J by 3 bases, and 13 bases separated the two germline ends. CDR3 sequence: CASSKYRGHYGYTF. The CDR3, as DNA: TGCGCCAGCAGCAAGTATAGGGGACACTATGGCTACACCTTC. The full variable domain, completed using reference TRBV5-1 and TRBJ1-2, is KAGVTQTPRYLIKTRGQQVTLSCSPISGHRSVSWYQQTPGQGLQFLFEYFSETQRNKGNFPGRFSGRQFSNSRSEMNVSTLELGDSALYLCASSKYRGHYGYTFGSGTRLTVV.

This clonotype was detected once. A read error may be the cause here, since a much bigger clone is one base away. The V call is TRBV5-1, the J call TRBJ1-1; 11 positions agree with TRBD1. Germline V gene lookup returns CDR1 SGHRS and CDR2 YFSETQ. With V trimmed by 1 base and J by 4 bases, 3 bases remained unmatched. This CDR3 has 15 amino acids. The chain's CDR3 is CASSLSGTGGTEAFF. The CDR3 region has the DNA TGCGCCAGCAGCTTGTCCGGGACAGGGGGCACTGAAGCTTTCTTT.

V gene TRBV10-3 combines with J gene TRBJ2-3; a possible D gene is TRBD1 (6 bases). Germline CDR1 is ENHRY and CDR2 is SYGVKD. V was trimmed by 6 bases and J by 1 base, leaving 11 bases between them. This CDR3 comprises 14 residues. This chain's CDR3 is CAISPTGGTDTQYF. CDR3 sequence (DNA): TGTGCCATCAGCCCGACAGGAGGCACAGATACGCAGTATTTT.

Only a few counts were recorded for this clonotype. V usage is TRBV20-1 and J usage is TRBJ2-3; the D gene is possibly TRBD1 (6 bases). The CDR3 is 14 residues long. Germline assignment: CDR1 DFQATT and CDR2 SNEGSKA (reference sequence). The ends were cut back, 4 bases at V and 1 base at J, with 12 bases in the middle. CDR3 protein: CSATQGTGTDTQYF. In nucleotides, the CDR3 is TGCAGTGCTACCCAGGGGACGGGCACAGATACGCAGTATTTT.

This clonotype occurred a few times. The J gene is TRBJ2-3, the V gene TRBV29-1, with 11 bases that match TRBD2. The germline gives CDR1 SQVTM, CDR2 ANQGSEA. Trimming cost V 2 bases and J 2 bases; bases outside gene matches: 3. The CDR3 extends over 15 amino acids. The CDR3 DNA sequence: TGCAGCGTTGAAAGACTAGCGGGACACACAGATACGCAGTATTTT. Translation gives CSVERLAGHTDTQYF.

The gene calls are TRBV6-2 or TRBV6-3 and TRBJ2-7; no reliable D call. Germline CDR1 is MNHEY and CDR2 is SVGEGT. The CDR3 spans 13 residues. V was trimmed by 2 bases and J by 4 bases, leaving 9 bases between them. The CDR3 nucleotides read TGTGCCAGCAGTTACGCCGGAGTGTACGAGCAGTACTTC. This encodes CASSYAGVYEQYF.

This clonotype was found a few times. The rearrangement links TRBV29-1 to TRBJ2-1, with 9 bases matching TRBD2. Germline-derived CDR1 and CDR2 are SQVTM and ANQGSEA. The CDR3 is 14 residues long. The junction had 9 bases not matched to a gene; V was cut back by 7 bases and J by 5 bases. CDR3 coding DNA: TGCAGCGCCCAGACTAGCGGACTCAACAATGAGCAGTTCTTC. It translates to CSAQTSGLNNEQFF.

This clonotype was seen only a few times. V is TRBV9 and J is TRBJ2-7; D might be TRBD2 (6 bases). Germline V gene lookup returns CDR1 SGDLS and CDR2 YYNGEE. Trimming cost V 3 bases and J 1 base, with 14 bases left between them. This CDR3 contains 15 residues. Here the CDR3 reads CASSGGPSASYEQYF. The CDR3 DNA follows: TGTGCCAGCAGCGGTGGACCTAGCGCTTCCTACGAGCAGTACTTC.

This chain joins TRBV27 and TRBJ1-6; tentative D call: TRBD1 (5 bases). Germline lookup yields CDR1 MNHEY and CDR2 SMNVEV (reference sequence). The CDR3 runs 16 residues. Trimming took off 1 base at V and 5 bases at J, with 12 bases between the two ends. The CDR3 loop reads CASSLWAGGHNSPLHF. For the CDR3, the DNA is TGTGCCAGCAGTTTATGGGCCGGGGGACATAATTCACCCCTCCACTTT.

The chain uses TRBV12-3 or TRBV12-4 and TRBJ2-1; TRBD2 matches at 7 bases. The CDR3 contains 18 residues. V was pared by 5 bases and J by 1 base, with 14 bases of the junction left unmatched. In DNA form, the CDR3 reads TGTGCCAGCAGTCCCACGGGACTAACAAGGCGTTCCTACAATGAGCAGTTCTTC. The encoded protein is CASSPTGLTRRSYNEQFF.

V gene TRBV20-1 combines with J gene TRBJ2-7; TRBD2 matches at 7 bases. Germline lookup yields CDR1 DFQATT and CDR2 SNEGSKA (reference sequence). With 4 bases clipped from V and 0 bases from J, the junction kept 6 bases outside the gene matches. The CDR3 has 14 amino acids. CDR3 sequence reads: CSATRGSLSYEQYF. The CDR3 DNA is TGCAGTGCTACGCGGGGGAGCCTCTCCTACGAGCAGTACTTC.

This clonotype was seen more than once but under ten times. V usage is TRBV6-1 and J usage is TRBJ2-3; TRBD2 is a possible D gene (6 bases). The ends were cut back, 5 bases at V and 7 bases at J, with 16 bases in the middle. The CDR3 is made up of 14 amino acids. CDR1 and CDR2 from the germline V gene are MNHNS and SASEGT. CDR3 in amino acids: CASSRGRETHTQYF. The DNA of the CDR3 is TGTGCCAGCAGTCGAGGGCGGGAAACCCATACGCAGTATTTT.

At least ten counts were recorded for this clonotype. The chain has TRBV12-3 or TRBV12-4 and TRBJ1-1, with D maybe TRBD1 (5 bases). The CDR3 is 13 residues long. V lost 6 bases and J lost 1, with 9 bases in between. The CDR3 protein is CASSRQRNTEAFF. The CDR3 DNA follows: TGTGCCAGCAGCCGACAGAGGAACACTGAAGCTTTCTTT.

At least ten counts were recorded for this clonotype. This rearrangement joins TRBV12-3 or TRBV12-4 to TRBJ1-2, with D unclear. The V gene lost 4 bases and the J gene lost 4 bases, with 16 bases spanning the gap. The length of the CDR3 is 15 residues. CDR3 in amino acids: CASSSGTGMSYGYTF. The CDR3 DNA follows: TGTGCCAGCAGTTCGGGTACGGGGATGTCCTATGGCTACACCTTC.

In DNA form, the CDR3 reads TGTGCCAGCAGCCGGGGGGAGTACTACAATGAGCAGTTCTTC. It codes for CASSRGEYYNEQFF. The chain uses TRBV12-3 or TRBV12-4 and TRBJ2-1; 7 positions agree with TRBD2. J was trimmed by 3 bases and V by 6 bases; bases with no gene match: 5. CDR3 length: 14 amino acids.

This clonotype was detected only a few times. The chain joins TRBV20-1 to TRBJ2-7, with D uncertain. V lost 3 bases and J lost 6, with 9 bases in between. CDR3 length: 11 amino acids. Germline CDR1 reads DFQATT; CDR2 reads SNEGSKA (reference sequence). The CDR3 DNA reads TGCAGTGCTAGTGAGGTTGGCGAGCAGTACTTC. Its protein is CSASEVGEQYF.

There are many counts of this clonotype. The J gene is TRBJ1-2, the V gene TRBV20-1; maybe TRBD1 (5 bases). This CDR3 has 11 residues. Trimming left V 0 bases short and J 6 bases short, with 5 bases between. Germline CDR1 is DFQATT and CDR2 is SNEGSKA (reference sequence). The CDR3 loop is CSARDRDGYTF. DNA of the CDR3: TGCAGTGCTAGAGACAGGGATGGCTACACCTTC.

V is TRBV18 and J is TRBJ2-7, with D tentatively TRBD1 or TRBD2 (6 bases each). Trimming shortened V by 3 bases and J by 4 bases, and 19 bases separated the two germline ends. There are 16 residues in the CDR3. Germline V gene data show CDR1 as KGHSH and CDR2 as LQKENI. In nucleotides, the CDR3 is TGTGCCAGCTCACCGTTAGCGGACAGCGCGAGTTACGAGCAGTACTTC. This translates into CASSPLADSASYEQYF.

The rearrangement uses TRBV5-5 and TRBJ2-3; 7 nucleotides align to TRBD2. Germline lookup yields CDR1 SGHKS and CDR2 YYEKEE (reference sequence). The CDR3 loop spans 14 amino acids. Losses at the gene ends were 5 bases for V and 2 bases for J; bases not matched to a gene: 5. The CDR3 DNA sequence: TGTGCCAGCAGGGAGGGACTACACACAGATACGCAGTATTTT. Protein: CASREGLHTDTQYF.

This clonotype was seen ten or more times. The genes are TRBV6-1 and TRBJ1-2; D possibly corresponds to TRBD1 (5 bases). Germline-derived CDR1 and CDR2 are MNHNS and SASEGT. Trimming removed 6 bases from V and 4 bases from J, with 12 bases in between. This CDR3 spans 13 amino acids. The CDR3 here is CASRGETRYGYTF. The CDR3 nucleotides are TGTGCCAGCAGGGGGGAAACTCGCTATGGCTACACCTTC.

As DNA, the CDR3 is TGTGCCAGCTCACCACAAGGGGTCTCCTACAATGAGCAGTTCTTC. This translates into CASSPQGVSYNEQFF. The chain is built from TRBV18 and TRBJ2-1, with a tentative D call TRBD1 (5 bases). Germline V CDR1 and CDR2: KGHSH, LQKENI. Trimming cost V 1 base and J 0 bases, with 7 bases left between them. CDR3 length equals 15 residues. The full variable domain, rest sourced from reference TRBV18 and TRBJ2-1, is NAGVMQNPRHLVRRRGQEARLRCSPMKGHSHVYWYRQLPEEGLKFMVYLQKENIIDESGMPKERFSAEFPKEGPSILRIQQVVRGDSAAYFCASSPQGVSYNEQFFGPGTRLTVL.

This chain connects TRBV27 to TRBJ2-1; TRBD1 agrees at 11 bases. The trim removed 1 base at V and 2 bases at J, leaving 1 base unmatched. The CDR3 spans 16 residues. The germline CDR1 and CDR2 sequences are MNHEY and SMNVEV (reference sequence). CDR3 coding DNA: TGTGCCAGCAGTTTATTGGGACAGGGGGCCTACAATGAGCAGTTCTTC. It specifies CASSLLGQGAYNEQFF.

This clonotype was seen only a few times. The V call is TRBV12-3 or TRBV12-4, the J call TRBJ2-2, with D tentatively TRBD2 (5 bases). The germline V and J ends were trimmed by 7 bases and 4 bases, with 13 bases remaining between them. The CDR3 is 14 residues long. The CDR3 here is CASTWTGFTGELFF. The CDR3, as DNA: TGTGCCAGCACCTGGACGGGGTTCACCGGGGAGCTGTTTTTT.